This paragraph covers one T cell receptor (beta chain) sequence. Clones were read by immunoSEQ multiplex PCR, and TCRdb kept only the in-frame ones, dropping some. Of approximately 300,000 clones detected, 89% appear once; the ten largest clones hold approximately 4.7%. The sample originates from a study of blood T cell repertoires in COVID-19. Study at large: Sources were T cells, B-cell-depleted T cells, or PBMCs; the material itself was cDNA or gDNA.

In terms of age and location, participants ranged from roughly 18 to 90 years and lived in about 25 US areas. The sequencing sample was made of PBMCs or T cells enriched from blood (not recorded which). This TCR was sampled from a man aged 55 to 70 who had recovered from COVID-19.

CDR3 bases: TGTGCCAGCAGCGGGGAAGTGGGAGGACAAGAGACCCAGTACTTC. It codes for CASSGEVGGQETQYF. The rearrangement links TRBV9 to TRBJ2-5; possibly TRBD2 for D (6 bases). The CDR3 runs 15 residues. Per the germline V gene, CDR1 is SGDLS and CDR2 is YYNGEE. Trimming cost V 3 bases and J 2 bases, with 14 bases left between them.